Included here is one T cell receptor (beta chain) sequence, with context. Its antigen is not identified. The V segment lost 6 bases and the J segment 3 bases; nucleotides outside the gene matches: 14. The CDR3 has 17 residues. The sample originates from a study of T-cell reconstitution after alpha-beta-depleted transplantation in children. Notes on the study in general: Most T-cell counts and diversity one year after the transplant came from T cells that were newly produced.

Unique molecular identifiers featured in how the TCRbeta library was prepared. TCRdb processed the PCR reads anew with MiXCR; each CDR3 protein has one entry. This sample has 500,000 to 600,000 distinct CDR3 sequences, with over 25% found just once. This clonotype originated in a boy less than two years old with Wiskott-Aldrich syndrome, due to receive a stem cell transplant. Sequenced material: PBMCs, taken before TCRalphabeta/CD19-depleted stem cell transplant. The genes are TRBV12-3 or TRBV12-4 and TRBJ2-3, with 8 nucleotides matching TRBD1. The CDR3 sequence is CASSRRRDRKTTDTQYF. The CDR3 nucleotides are TGTGCCAGCAGCCGGCGCCGGGACAGGAAAACGACAGATACGCAGTATTTT.